The 18 T cell receptor beta chains listed next were all sequenced from one sample in a study of OX40 agonist ivuxolimab in advanced cancers. The protocol was immunoSEQ multiplex PCR, while the TCRdb copy is restricted to in-frame clones and leaves out a portion. This sample yields about 78,000 clones, of which more than 80% are seen a single time; around 0.44% belongs to the top ten. Material: CD4+ or CD8+ T cells sorted from blood, obtained in a trial of the OX40 agonist ivuxolimab. The receptor set was obtained from an adult with an advanced solid tumor such as melanoma, head and neck, liver or kidney cancer.

The V call is TRBV7-8, the J call TRBJ1-5; D is uncertain. V lost 2 bases and J 3 bases, leaving 17 bases between the germline ends. CDR1 is SGHVS, CDR2 FQNEAQ, per germline. CDR3 length equals 17 residues. CDR3 protein: CASSLTSGGWFNQPQHF. As DNA, the CDR3 is TGTGCCAGCAGCTTAACTTCAGGTGGATGGTTCAATCAGCCCCAGCATTTT.

This clone was seen a single time. This chain joins TRBV19 and TRBJ2-1; D perhaps matches TRBD1 (6 bases). Trimming stripped 1 base from V and 5 bases from J, with 9 bases between. Germline-derived CDR1 and CDR2 are LNHDA and SQIVND (reference sequence). CDR3 size: 14 residues. Here the CDR3 reads CASSIGHRDNEQFF. Written as DNA, the CDR3 is TGTGCCAGTAGTATAGGGCACAGGGACAATGAGCAGTTCTTC.

The rearrangement uses TRBV19 and TRBJ1-2, with D tentatively TRBD1 (5 bases). The CDR3 is 14 residues long. Germline-derived CDR1 and CDR2 are LNHDA and SQIVND (reference sequence). The V and J ends lost 3 bases and 2 bases respectively, with 10 bases between them. The CDR3 spells CASSMQGLNYGYTF. The CDR3 DNA reads TGTGCCAGTAGTATGCAGGGACTCAACTATGGCTACACCTTC.

This chain joins TRBV15 and TRBJ1-2; no firm D call. The CDR3 has 15 residues. V shed 1 base and J shed 2 bases, with 11 bases lying between them. Germline V gene data show CDR1 as LNHNV and CDR2 as YYDKDF (reference sequence). The CDR3 region has the DNA TGTGCCACCAGCAGAGGAACCGGTCTCAACTATGGCTACACCTTC. It specifies CATSRGTGLNYGYTF. The entire variable domain, with the rest obtained from reference TRBV15 and TRBJ1-2, is as follows: DAMVIQNPRYQVTQFGKPVTLSCSQTLNHNVMYWYQQKSSQAPKLLFHYYDKDFNNEADTPDNFQSRRPNTSFCFLDIRSPGLGDTAMYLCATSRGTGLNYGYTFGSGTRLTVV.

As concerns this clone: The sample carries other DNA sequences with the same CDR3. The chain couples TRBV28 to TRBJ1-2; maybe TRBD1 (6 bases). Germline CDR1 MDHEN, CDR2 SYDVKM. This CDR3 has 13 residues. Trimming left V 6 bases short and J 6 bases short, with 14 bases between. CDR3 sequence reads: CASRGAGRDGYTF. As DNA, the CDR3 is TGTGCCAGCAGGGGGGCGGGTCGGGATGGCTACACCTTC.

The rearrangement joins TRBV5-1 to TRBJ1-6; 11 bases line up with TRBD1. Germline assignment: CDR1 SGHRS and CDR2 YFSETQ. Trimming took 4 bases from V and 13 from J; bases not matched to a gene: 10. The CDR3 is 15 residues long. CDR3 nucleotides: TGCGCCAGCAGCCCAACAGGACAGGGGGCGGCTCCCCTCCACTTT. Residues: CASSPTGQGAAPLHF. Full variable domain (outside the CDR3, taken from reference TRBV5-1 and TRBJ1-6): KAGVTQTPRYLIKTRGQQVTLSCSPISGHRSVSWYQQTPGQGLQFLFEYFSETQRNKGNFPGRFSGRQFSNSRSEMNVSTLELGDSALYLCASSPTGQGAAPLHFGNGTRLTVT.

The rearrangement joins TRBV30 to TRBJ1-3; D not certain. With 2 bases removed from V and 0 bases from J, the gap between germline ends came to 14 bases. There are 16 residues in the CDR3. Germline V lookup: CDR1 GTSNPN, CDR2 SVGIG (reference sequence). In DNA, the CDR3 is TGTGCCTGGAGTCATTCGGGGATGATCTCTGGAAACACCATATATTTT. Residues: CAWSHSGMISGNTIYF.

The chain uses TRBV10-1 and TRBJ2-7; 10 bases line up with TRBD1. Germline V lookup: CDR1 WNHNN, CDR2 SYGVQD (reference sequence). V gave up 9 bases and J gave up 4 bases; unmatched junction bases: 6. The CDR3 extends over 13 amino acids. CDR3 in DNA: TGCGCCAGATGGGACAGGGGAGTTTACGAGCAGTACTTC. Translating gives CARWDRGVYEQYF.

This clone was picked up one time. V is TRBV30 and J is TRBJ1-2, with TRBD1 as a possible D gene (6 bases). With 2 bases removed from V and 4 bases from J, the gap between germline ends came to 11 bases. The CDR3 is 13 amino acids. The germline V gene has CDR1 GTSNPN and CDR2 SVGIG (reference sequence). CDR3 bases: TGTGCCTGGAGTCTCCAGGGGTTCTATGGCTACACCTTC. Its protein is CAWSLQGFYGYTF.

V gene TRBV5-1 combines with J gene TRBJ2-7; D remains ambiguous. With 3 bases removed from V and 4 bases from J, the gap between germline ends came to 5 bases. Germline loops: CDR1 SGHRS, CDR2 YFSETQ. This CDR3 has 11 amino acids. The CDR3 nucleotides read TGCGCCAGCAGCTCCCCATACGAGCAGTACTTC. Its translation: CASSSPYEQYF.

This sequence joins TRBV7-9 and TRBJ2-1; possibly TRBD2 for D (5 bases). The CDR3 is 14 residues long. V dropped 2 bases and J dropped 3 bases, with 8 bases sitting between them. The germline gives CDR1 SEHNR, CDR2 FQNEAQ (reference sequence). The CDR3 loop reads CASSLLALYNEQFF. In nucleotides, the CDR3 is TGTGCCAGCAGCTTACTAGCCCTCTACAATGAGCAGTTCTTC.

The rearrangement joins TRBV28 to TRBJ2-7; possibly TRBD1 or TRBD2 for D (5 bases each). The germline gives CDR1 MDHEN, CDR2 SYDVKM. The CDR3 runs 13 residues. Trimming cost V 2 bases and J 5 bases, with 10 bases left between them. This chain's CDR3 is CASSLGGRNEQYF. The CDR3 DNA reads TGTGCCAGCAGTTTAGGGGGACGGAACGAGCAGTACTTC.

V is TRBV20-1 and J is TRBJ1-1; D unresolved. The V and J ends lost 4 bases and 8 bases respectively, with 8 bases between them. The CDR3 is made up of 10 amino acids. The germline gives CDR1 DFQATT, CDR2 SNEGSKA (reference sequence). The CDR3 nucleotides read TGCAGTGCTAAAACAGTAGAAGCTTTCTTT. This encodes CSAKTVEAFF.

The chain uses TRBV18 and TRBJ1-1, with D perhaps TRBD1 (5 bases). This CDR3 contains 13 residues. Germline CDR1 and CDR2: KGHSH and LQKENI. The V and J ends lost 2 bases and 8 bases respectively, with 12 bases between them. The CDR3 bases are TGTGCCAGCTCACCAAATGTGGGGACGGAAGCTTTCTTT. It encodes CASSPNVGTEAFF.

The chain has TRBV10-3 and TRBJ2-3; 7 positions match TRBD2. Germline CDR1 ENHRY, CDR2 SYGVKD. The CDR3 runs to 14 residues. V dropped 6 bases and J dropped 2; count of bases not matched to a gene: 5. The CDR3 coding sequence is TGTGCCATCAGGCGTAGCGGGCACACAGATACGCAGTATTTT. Translation: CAIRRSGHTDTQYF.

This sequence joins TRBV28 and TRBJ1-5; 7 bases are a match to TRBD1. Germline V gene sequence: CDR1 MDHEN, CDR2 SYDVKM. This CDR3 contains 14 residues. The ends lost 5 bases at V and 4 bases at J; junction bases unmatched: 5. CDR3 coding DNA: TGTGCCAGCAGTCCAGGGGGGATGAATCAGCCCCAGCATTTT. This translates into CASSPGGMNQPQHF.

The V and J genes are TRBV18 and TRBJ1-1; the D gene is possibly TRBD1 (5 bases). V gave up 2 bases and J gave up 0 bases, with 13 bases separating them. The germline CDR1 and CDR2 sequences are KGHSH and LQKENI. The CDR3 sequence is 16 residues long. The CDR3 nucleotides are TGTGCCAGCTCACCAGCTCAGCCGGGGGTGAACACTGAAGCTTTCTTT. Amino acid sequence: CASSPAQPGVNTEAFF.

The CDR3 protein is CASSETPRGRSEQYF. DNA for the CDR3: TGTGCCAGCAGCGAGACCCCCAGGGGGCGAAGCGAGCAGTACTTC. V usage is TRBV9 and J usage is TRBJ2-7, with 8 bases aligning to TRBD1. The V segment lost 3 bases and the J segment 6 bases; nucleotides outside the gene matches: 11. This CDR3 has 15 amino acids. Per germline, CDR1 SGDLS and CDR2 YYNGEE.